This T cell receptor (beta chain) was retrieved from a study of T-cell reconstitution after alpha-beta-depleted transplantation in children. Study outcomes and limitations: Expanded graft clones, several hundred of them, were reportedly the source of alpha-beta T cells about two months after transplant.

V lost 5 bases, J lost 4 bases, and 12 bases stayed unmatched. CDR3 length: 16 residues. Germline assignment: CDR1 DFQATT and CDR2 SNEGSKA (reference sequence). Concerning this clonotype: What it binds is unknown.

TCRbeta library construction was performed incorporating unique molecular identifiers. TCRdb recomputed calls from the PCR reads with MiXCR, one row per CDR3 protein. The profile shows about 440,000 distinct CDR3 sequences, 43% of them singletons. This clonotype originated in a girl aged 2-10 years with aplastic anemia, due to receive a stem cell transplant. The sample consisted of PBMCs, taken before TCRalphabeta/CD19-depleted stem cell transplant. J is TRBJ2-1 and V is TRBV20-1, with 9 bases lining up with TRBD2. CDR3 protein: CSARLAGGGVYNEQFF. CDR3 in DNA: TGCAGTGCTCGGTTGGCGGGAGGGGGGGTTTACAATGAGCAGTTCTTC.